The 14 T cell receptor beta chains reported below all come from one sample, sequenced in a study of T-cell memory formation after mild COVID-19. TCRdb processed the 5' RACE reads anew with MiXCR; each CDR3 protein has one entry. The table has 250,000 to 400,000 distinct CDR3 sequences, approximately 15% seen once. What was sequenced was PBMCs or a T cell subset sorted from them (not recorded which). These receptors were taken from a man between 18 and 29 years old who had mild COVID-19 (a few samples of this study predate the infection). Cell type and time point are not known.

The V gene is TRBV6-6, the J gene TRBJ2-5; 8 bases are a match to TRBD2. The CDR3 is 17 residues long. Looked up from germline, CDR1 is MNHNY and CDR2 is SVGAGI (reference sequence). Losses at the gene ends were 6 bases for V and 0 bases for J; bases not matched to a gene: 12. CDR3 amino acids: CASRLATSGPYQETQYF. As DNA, the CDR3 is TGTGCCAGCAGATTAGCAACTAGCGGCCCGTACCAAGAGACCCAGTACTTC.

This clonotype has only a few counts. The gene calls are TRBV10-3 and TRBJ2-4; D possibly corresponds to TRBD2 (6 bases). Germline values: CDR1 ENHRY, CDR2 SYGVKD. V lost 7 bases to trimming and J lost 0 bases, with 7 bases between them. The CDR3 loop spans 13 amino acids. The CDR3 DNA reads TGTGCCATCATGGAGGGAGCCAAAAACATTCAGTACTTC. This gives the protein CAIMEGAKNIQYF.

This clonotype was counted a few times. The chain is built from TRBV5-1 and TRBJ1-1, with D perhaps matching TRBD1 (6 bases). Trimming removed 4 bases from V and 0 bases from J, with 13 bases in between. CDR1 SGHRS and CDR2 YFSETQ come from the germline V gene. CDR3 length equals 15 residues. The CDR3 is CASSGRGSMNTEAFF. Here the CDR3 DNA reads TGCGCCAGCAGCGGGAGGGGGTCGATGAACACTGAAGCTTTCTTT.

The genes are TRBV5-1 and TRBJ1-2, with 8 bases fitting TRBD1. V lost 0 bases, J lost 1 base, and 5 bases stayed unmatched. In germline, CDR1 is SGHRS, CDR2 YFSETQ. The CDR3 consists of 16 residues. The CDR3 DNA follows: TGCGCCAGCAGCTTGGGGCAGGGGGCCGTTAACTATGGCTACACCTTC. Encoded protein: CASSLGQGAVNYGYTF.

This clonotype was found a few times. The chain combines TRBV2 with TRBJ2-7; D possibly corresponds to TRBD2 (5 bases). CDR1 and CDR2 (germline): SNHLY, FYNNEI. V was pared by 2 bases and J by 0 bases, with 8 bases between. The CDR3 extends over 14 amino acids. The CDR3 DNA sequence: TGTGCCAGCAGTGAACGGCGGGTCTCCTACGAGCAGTACTTC. It specifies CASSERRVSYEQYF.

This clonotype showed up many times. The chain uses TRBV5-1 and TRBJ2-1; a possible D gene is TRBD2 (5 bases). CDR1 is SGHRS, CDR2 YFSETQ, per germline. The CDR3 contains 13 residues. Trimming stripped 1 base from V and 9 bases from J, with 11 bases between. The CDR3 DNA follows: TGCGCCAGCAGCTTGTTCGAGGGCGGTGAGCAGTTCTTC. Its protein product is CASSLFEGGEQFF.

The sample holds many counts of this clonotype. V is TRBV6-6 and J is TRBJ1-6; D is undetermined. V was trimmed by 0 bases and J by 9 bases, leaving 12 bases between them. The CDR3 sequence is 15 residues long. From germline, CDR1 is MNHNY and CDR2 SVGAGI (reference sequence). This CDR3 is CASSYSTGLGSPLHF. The CDR3, as DNA: TGTGCCAGCAGTTACTCGACCGGACTCGGTTCACCCCTCCACTTT.

In its sample, this clonotype was seen a few times. V is TRBV28 and J is TRBJ2-7, with D unresolved. V lost 4 bases to trimming and J lost 0 bases, with 4 bases between them. Germline V lookup: CDR1 MDHEN, CDR2 SYDVKM. The CDR3 is 12 residues long. DNA for the CDR3: TGTGCCAGCAGTTCCAGCTCCTACGAGCAGTACGTC. This encodes CASSSSSYEQYV.

This chain links TRBV4-3 with TRBJ2-3; TRBD2 is a possible D gene (6 bases). This CDR3 is built from 14 residues. V dropped 3 bases and J dropped 7 bases, with 14 bases sitting between them. Germline values: CDR1 LGHNA, CDR2 YSLEER. In DNA, the CDR3 is TGCGCCAGCAGCCAGGGGAGGAGAGATTATACGCAGTATTTT. Translated: CASSQGRRDYTQYF.

The chain recombines TRBV30 with TRBJ1-2, with a weak D call TRBD1 (5 bases). Per the germline V gene, CDR1 is GTSNPN and CDR2 is SVGIG (reference sequence). Trimming shortened V by 4 bases and J by 2 bases, and 11 bases separated the two germline ends. CDR3 length: 13 residues. The CDR3 DNA sequence: TGTGCCTGGACCGACAGAATCAACTATGGCTACACCTTC. This sequence encodes CAWTDRINYGYTF.

This clonotype has only a few counts. The V and J genes are TRBV4-1 and TRBJ2-3; D call uncertain. Germline loops: CDR1 MGHRA, CDR2 YSYEKL. This CDR3 is built from 15 residues. The V gene lost 4 bases and the J gene lost 4 bases, with 15 bases spanning the gap. In DNA form, the CDR3 reads TGCGCCAGCAGCCGCCAGGTTCGCAGCGCAGATACGCAGTATTTT. Its translation: CASSRQVRSADTQYF.

The table lists this clonotype with a few counts. The chain is built from TRBV15 and TRBJ2-1; D might be TRBD1 (6 bases). The CDR3 sequence is 12 residues long. Trimming took 4 bases from V and 9 from J, leaving 10 bases between them. Looked up from germline, CDR1 is LNHNV and CDR2 is YYDKDF (reference sequence). This chain's CDR3 is CATSKDRREQFF. CDR3 nucleotide sequence: TGTGCCACCAGCAAAGACAGGCGTGAGCAGTTCTTC.

The V call is TRBV7-9, the J call TRBJ2-3; D is possibly TRBD2 (6 bases). The CDR3 is made up of 15 amino acids. From germline, CDR1 is SEHNR and CDR2 FQNEAQ (reference sequence). Deletions cut 5 bases from V and 6 bases from J, with 18 bases between. Here the CDR3 reads CASSRGAVERDTQYF. The CDR3 DNA follows: TGTGCCAGCAGCCGCGGGGCCGTCGAACGGGATACGCAGTATTTT. Combining the CDR3 with reference TRBV7-9 and TRBJ2-3 gives the whole variable domain DTGVSQNPRHKITKRGQNVTFRCDPISEHNRLYWYRQTLGQGPEFLTYFQNEAQLEKSRLLSDRFSAERPKGSFSTLEIQRTEQGDSAMYLCASSRGAVERDTQYFGPGTRLTVL.

The chain couples TRBV27 to TRBJ1-2, with D unresolved. V dropped 8 bases and J dropped 2 bases, with 12 bases sitting between them. The CDR3 spans 13 residues. CDR1 is MNHEY and CDR2 is SMNVEV in the germline V gene (reference sequence). CDR3 sequence: CASAPGLNYGYTF. The DNA for the CDR3 is TGTGCCAGCGCGCCAGGACTAAACTATGGCTACACCTTC.